Included here is one T cell receptor (beta chain) sequence, with context. Its target is unknown. The data were produced by immunoSEQ multiplex PCR, yet TCRdb's version contains in-frame clones alone and is incomplete. Here the sample spans under 200,000 clones, approximately 89% being singletons. The sample comes from a study of cytomegalovirus exposure and HLA in healthy donors. Whole-study results and caveats: The study put 160 or so TCR beta chains on its list as cytomegalovirus-associated.

The CDR3 is made up of 16 amino acids. V was shortened by 5 bases and J by 0 bases, with 16 bases between the two germline ends. Germline values: CDR1 SGHVS, CDR2 FQNEAQ. Source material: PBMCs. This TCR was sampled from a man younger than 35 in good health and CMV-seropositive. This sequence joins TRBV7-8 and TRBJ1-1; D is perhaps TRBD1 (5 bases). The CDR3 DNA sequence: TGTGCCAGCAGCCCCTATCTCGACAGAATGAACACTGAAGCTTTCTTT. This codes for CASSPYLDRMNTEAFF.